This T cell receptor beta chain comes out of a study of T-cell reconstitution after alpha-beta-depleted transplantation in children. Unique molecular identifiers were incorporated during preparation of the TCRbeta library. From the PCR reads, TCRdb called clonotypes with MiXCR, one entry per CDR3 protein. This table holds over 550,000 distinct CDR3 sequences, roughly a tenth found once. This clonotype was recorded many times. This receptor was taken from a human donor who donated a stem cell graft to a child with acute myeloid leukemia. The material was PBMCs from the stem cell graft donor, obtained from the stem cell graft.

CDR3 DNA: TGTGCCAGCAGCCAGACAGGGGATGGCTACACCTTC. Its protein product is CASSQTGDGYTF. The chain employs TRBV7-8 and TRBJ1-2, with 8 bases aligning to TRBD1. Germline CDR1 is SGHVS and CDR2 is FQNEAQ. V shed 5 bases and J 6 bases; nucleotides not matched to a gene: 2. The CDR3 spans 12 residues.